The entry below describes one T cell receptor (beta chain). Multiplex touch-down PCR with TRB-A/B primers amplified rearranged V-D-J TRB sequences. TCRdb reprocessed the multiplex PCR reads via MiXCR and lists one record per CDR3 protein. Of about 13,000 distinct CDR3 sequences in the sample, about a quarter were seen once. Amplification of TCR beta used genomic DNA extracted from peripheral blood. The data were taken from a study of T cell repertoires in aging, cancer and after chemotherapy. Germline CDR1 is SGHAT and CDR2 is FQNNGV. Trimming left V 5 bases short and J 3 bases short, with 4 bases between. The CDR3 sequence is 12 residues long.

This clonotype originated in a human donor in good health. The chain uses TRBV11-2 and TRBJ2-2; D is ambiguous. The sample was blood. Here the CDR3 reads CASSRDTGELFF. The DNA for the CDR3 is TGTGCCAGCAGCCGGGACACCGGGGAGCTGTTTTTT.